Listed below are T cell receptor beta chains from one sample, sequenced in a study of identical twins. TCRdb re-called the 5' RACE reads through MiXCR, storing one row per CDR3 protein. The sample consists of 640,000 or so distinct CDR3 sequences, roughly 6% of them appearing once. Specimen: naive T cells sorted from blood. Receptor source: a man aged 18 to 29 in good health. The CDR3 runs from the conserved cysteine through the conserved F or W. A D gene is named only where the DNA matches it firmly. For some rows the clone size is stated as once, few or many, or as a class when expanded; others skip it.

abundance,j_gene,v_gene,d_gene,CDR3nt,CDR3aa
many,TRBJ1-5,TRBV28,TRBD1,TGTGCCAGCAGTTTACAGGGACAGGGAAATCAGCCCCAGCATTTT,CASSLQGQGNQPQHF
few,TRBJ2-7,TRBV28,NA,TGTGCCAGCAGTTCGACAGGAGGCGCCTCCTACGAGCAGTACTTC,CASSSTGGASYEQYF
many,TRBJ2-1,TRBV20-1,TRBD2,TGCAGTGCTAGAGATTACGCGGGAGCCTATGAGCAGTTCTTC,CSARDYAGAYEQFF
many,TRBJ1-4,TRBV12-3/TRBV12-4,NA,TGTGCCAGCGCGCATTATGCAACTAATGAAAAACTGTTTTTT,CASAHYATNEKLFF
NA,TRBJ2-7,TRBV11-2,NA,TGTGCCAGCAGTCCTTTCGCGGGATGGTCCTACGAGCAGTACTTC,CASSPFAGWSYEQYF
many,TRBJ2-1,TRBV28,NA,TGTGCCAGCACGGGGACCCACTACAATGAGCAGTTCTTC,CASTGTHYNEQFF
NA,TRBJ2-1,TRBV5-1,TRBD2,TGCGCCAGCACACGGCGGGAGCAGCGCAATGAGCAGTTCTTC,CASTRREQRNEQFF
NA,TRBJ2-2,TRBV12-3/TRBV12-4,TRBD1,TGTGCCAGCAGTAAGGACAGGTACACCGGGGAGCTGTTTTTT,CASSKDRYTGELFF
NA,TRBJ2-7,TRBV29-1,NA,TGCAGCGTTACCGACGGGCCCAACTCCTACGAGCAGTACTTC,CSVTDGPNSYEQYF
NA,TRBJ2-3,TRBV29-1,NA,TGCAGCGTTGAAGGGCGGCTAGCCAGCACAGATACGCAGTATTTT,CSVEGRLASTDTQYF